One T cell receptor (beta chain) is described in this entry. Using its own MiXCR run on the 5' RACE reads, TCRdb lists one record per CDR3 protein. Seen here are nearly 100,000 distinct CDR3 sequences, around 17% observed once, and the top ten hold around 6.4%. The sample originates from a study of T cells of healthy individuals. Germline values: CDR1 MDHEN, CDR2 SYDVKM. With V trimmed by 3 bases and J by 4 bases, 9 bases remained unmatched. This CDR3 is built from 15 residues. The origin of this receptor is a human donor in good health. The chain has TRBV28 and TRBJ2-7, with TRBD2 matching 7 bases. The DNA of the CDR3 is TGTGCCAGCAGTTTCCGGGGGGTCAGGCGGTACGAGCAGTACTTC. This translates into CASSFRGVRRYEQYF. Combining the CDR3 with reference TRBV28 and TRBJ2-7 gives the whole variable domain DVKVTQSSRYLVKRTGEKVFLECVQDMDHENMFWYRQDPGLGLRLIYFSYDVKMKEKGDIPEGYSVSREKKERFSLILESASTNQTSMYLCASSFRGVRRYEQYFGPGTRLTVT.